This TCR beta chain was retrieved from a study of read filtering for tumor transcriptome and immune sequencing. The overall study: Whole-transcriptome libraries were prepared after DNase treatment.

Ten or more counts support this clonotype. V was pared by 5 bases and J by 6 bases, with 19 bases between. The CDR3 consists of 16 residues. The germline V gene encodes CDR1 SGHVS and CDR2 FQNEAQ. Molecular barcoded adaptors covering alpha/delta and beta/gamma chains were used on roughly 400 ng RNA. TCRdb passed the reads through MiXCR, listing each CDR3 protein once. The data show approximately 90,000 distinct CDR3 sequences, 20% to 25% seen once. The V gene is TRBV7-8, the J gene TRBJ2-2, with D maybe TRBD1 (6 bases). This clonotype was obtained from a donor at least 40 years old with multiple myeloma. Sequenced sample: a population of CD138-negative cells sorted from bone marrow. The CDR3 DNA follows: TGTGCCAGCAGCAAATGGGACACCCCACTTTCCGGGGAGCTGTTTTTT. Its protein is CASSKWDTPLSGELFF.